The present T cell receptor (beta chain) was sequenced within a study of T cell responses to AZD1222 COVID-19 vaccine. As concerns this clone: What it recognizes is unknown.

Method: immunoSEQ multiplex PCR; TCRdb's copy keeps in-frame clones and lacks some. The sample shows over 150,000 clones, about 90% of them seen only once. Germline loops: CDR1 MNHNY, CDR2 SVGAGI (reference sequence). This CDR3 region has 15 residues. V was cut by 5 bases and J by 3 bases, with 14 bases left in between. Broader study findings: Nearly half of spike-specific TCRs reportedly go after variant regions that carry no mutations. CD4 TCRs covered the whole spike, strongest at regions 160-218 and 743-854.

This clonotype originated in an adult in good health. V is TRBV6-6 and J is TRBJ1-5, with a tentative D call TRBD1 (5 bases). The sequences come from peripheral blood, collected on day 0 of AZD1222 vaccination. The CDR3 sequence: CASSPGRRNNQPQHF. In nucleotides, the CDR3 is TGTGCCAGCAGTCCGGGGCGGAGGAACAATCAGCCCCAGCATTTT.